The rows below give T cell receptor beta chains drawn from one sample of a study of blood T cell repertoires in COVID-19. Profiling relied on immunoSEQ multiplex PCR, and the TCRdb table lists in-frame clones only, not all of them. Among roughly 100,000 clones listed, about 93% were seen once. Specimen: peripheral blood. These receptor sequences come from a woman between 45 and 65 years old in a cohort sampled during active COVID-19. CDR3s include the opening cysteine and the closing phenylalanine or tryptophan. A D gene is named only where the DNA matches it firmly. Rows give clone size only sometimes, using once, few, many, or a class for an expanded clone.

>TRBV9|-|TRBJ1-6|TRBD1
CASSAKQYGTGDVPIDSPLHF
TGTGCCAGCAGCGCAAAACAATATGGGACAGGGGATGTTCCTATAGATTCACCCCTCCACTTT
>TRBV4-1|-|TRBJ2-2|TRBD1
CASSQDPGGLTGELFF
TGCGCCAGCAGCCAAGACCCAGGGGGTCTCACCGGGGAGCTGTTTTTT
>TRBV5-1|-|TRBJ1-3|-
CASSLNSPGNTIYF
TGCGCCAGCAGCTTGAACAGTCCTGGAAACACCATATATTTT
>TRBV3-1/TRBV3-2|-|TRBJ1-1|-
CASQGPGAEAFF
TGTGCCAGCCAGGGACCAGGGGCTGAAGCTTTCTTT
>TRBV18|-|TRBJ2-1|TRBD1
CASSPGTGAYNEQFF
TGTGCCAGCTCACCAGGGACAGGGGCCTACAATGAGCAGTTCTTC
>TRBV12-3/TRBV12-4|once|TRBJ1-2|-
CASSQSGVYGYTF
TGTGCCAGCAGTCAAAGCGGGGTGTATGGCTACACCTTC
>TRBV11-3|-|TRBJ2-2|TRBD1
CASSLDRVGTGTGELFF
TGTGCCAGCAGCTTAGATCGTGTTGGGACAGGTACCGGGGAGCTGTTTTTT
>TRBV10-3|-|TRBJ1-2|-
CAISESSGAGYTF
TGTGCCATCAGTGAAAGTTCAGGGGCTGGCTACACCTTC
>TRBV18|-|TRBJ2-7|-
CASSPIQIQGSGEQYF
TGTGCCAGCTCACCCATTCAGATACAGGGTTCTGGCGAGCAGTACTTC
>TRBV30|-|TRBJ1-2|-
CAWSATVPRRF
TGTGCCTGGAGTGCCACAGTTCCTCGTCGATTC
>TRBV6-4|-|TRBJ1-1|-
CASSEARNTEAFF
TGTGCCAGCAGTGAGGCCAGGAACACTGAAGCTTTCTTT
>TRBV25-1|-|TRBJ2-5|-
CASRGGVKETQYF
TGTGCCAGCAGGGGCGGGGTGAAGGAGACCCAGTACTTC
>TRBV5-1|once|TRBJ1-1|-
CASSLEVGANTEAFF
TGCGCCAGCAGCTTGGAGGTGGGGGCGAACACTGAAGCTTTCTTT
>TRBV5-1|-|TRBJ2-2|TRBD2
CASSSVAGKHTGELFF
TGCGCCAGCAGCTCTGTAGCGGGCAAACACACCGGGGAGCTGTTTTTT
>TRBV29-1|-|TRBJ2-1|-
CSVARASSYNEQFF
TGCAGCGTTGCCAGGGCGAGCTCCTACAATGAGCAGTTCTTC
>TRBV2|-|TRBJ2-5|-
CASKVPQEETQYF
TGTGCCAGCAAAGTCCCACAGGAAGAGACCCAGTACTTC
>TRBV19|-|TRBJ1-2|TRBD1
CASSIGDRVLGGYTF
TGTGCCAGTAGTATAGGAGACAGGGTTCTCGGGGGCTACACCTTC
>TRBV5-1|-|TRBJ2-7|-
CASSSETGSAYEQYF
TGCGCCAGCAGTTCTGAGACAGGTTCAGCCTACGAGCAGTACTTC
>TRBV5-1|-|TRBJ2-1|TRBD2
CASSLASGTYNEQFF
TGCGCCAGCAGCTTGGCTAGCGGCACATACAATGAGCAGTTCTTC
>TRBV6-5|-|TRBJ1-2|-
CASSYSQAMGYGYTF
TGTGCCAGCAGTTATTCACAGGCAATGGGCTATGGCTACACCTTC
>TRBV6-5|-|TRBJ1-5|-
CASSPVGGDQPQHF
TGTGCCAGCAGCCCAGTAGGCGGGGATCAGCCCCAGCATTTT
>TRBV29-1|-|TRBJ1-2|-
CSVAGFYGYTF
TGCAGCGTTGCGGGGTTCTATGGCTACACCTTC
>TRBV7-2|-|TRBJ1-6|-
CASSFTISQNSPLHF
TGTGCCAGCAGCTTCACCATTAGTCAAAATTCACCCCTCCACTTT
>TRBV11-3|-|TRBJ2-2|TRBD2
CASSHVGLAGVGELFF
TGTGCCAGCAGCCATGTGGGACTAGCGGGAGTCGGGGAGCTGTTTTTT
>TRBV3-1/TRBV3-2|-|TRBJ2-5|-
CASSQVPSQETQYF
TGTGCCAGCAGCCAAGTTCCTAGCCAAGAGACCCAGTACTTC
>TRBV9|-|TRBJ1-4|-
CASSAGKDEKLFF
TGTGCCAGCAGCGCAGGGAAGGATGAAAAACTGTTTTTT
>TRBV18|-|TRBJ2-5|TRBD2
CASSSRVFGTSKRKQETQYF
TGTGCCAGCTCGTCCCGGGTCTTCGGGACTAGCAAGAGGAAACAAGAGACCCAGTACTTC
>TRBV5-6|-|TRBJ1-2|TRBD1
CASSLPMNPGQGGYTF
TGTGCCAGCAGCCTTCCAATGAACCCGGGACAGGGAGGCTACACCTTC
>TRBV7-2|-|TRBJ2-4|-
CASSLADLYGIQYF
TGTGCCAGCAGCTTGGCCGACTTATATGGCATTCAGTACTTC